A selection of T cell receptor beta chains follows, all from one sample in a study of cytomegalovirus exposure and HLA in healthy donors. The data were produced by immunoSEQ multiplex PCR, yet TCRdb's version contains in-frame clones alone and is incomplete. The sample shows almost 75,000 clones, 85% of them seen only once. Material: PBMCs. Receptors were obtained from a man aged 30 to 45 in good health and CMV-seronegative. The CDR3 runs from the conserved cysteine through the conserved F or W. The D gene is left open where the match is weak. Clone size, where shown, is once, few, many, or a class for clones that have expanded.

V gene	D gene	clone size	J gene	CDR3 DNA	CDR3 protein
TRBV2	.	.	TRBJ1-3	TGTGCCAGCAGGGCCTCGACAGGAACTGGAAACACCATATATTTT	CASRASTGTGNTIYF
TRBV19	.	.	TRBJ2-7	TGTGCCAGTAGTAACAGTCGCTACTACGAGCAGTACTTC	CASSNSRYYEQYF
TRBV7-9	.	.	TRBJ1-6	TGTGCCAGCAGCTTAGTTCAAGGGGATTCACCCCTCCACTTT	CASSLVQGDSPLHF
TRBV5-8	TRBD1	.	TRBJ1-3	TGTGCCAGCAGCCACGACAGGGATGGAAACACCATATATTTT	CASSHDRDGNTIYF
TRBV4-2	.	few	TRBJ1-1	TGTGCCAGCAGCCCAGCTGCGCGGACTGAAGCTTTCTTT	CASSPAARTEAFF
TRBV7-8	.	.	TRBJ2-3	TGTGCCAGCAGCTTAAGGGCGGGGTTACAAGGAGATACGCAGTATTTT	CASSLRAGLQGDTQYF
TRBV7-8	.	.	TRBJ2-7	TGTGCCAGCAGCTTAGGGTACCAGGACGAGCAGTACTTC	CASSLGYQDEQYF
TRBV30	TRBD1	.	TRBJ1-4	TGTGCCTGGAAGGACAGGACGTCTGAAAAACTGTTTTTT	CAWKDRTSEKLFF
TRBV7-2	TRBD2	.	TRBJ2-5	TGTGCCAGCAGCTTAGCGGATTGGCTAGCGGAACAAGAGACCCAGTACTTC	CASSLADWLAEQETQYF
TRBV4-1	.	.	TRBJ1-2	TGCGCCAGCAGCCAAGCCGGGGGACATGGCTACACCTTC	CASSQAGGHGYTF
TRBV7-2	.	.	TRBJ2-3	TGTGCCAGCAGCTTAGTCGGCGGGATGGTAGATACGCAGTATTTT	CASSLVGGMVDTQYF
TRBV6-5	.	.	TRBJ1-5	TGTGCCAGCAGTTACTCGACAGAGATCAATCAGCCCCAGCATTTT	CASSYSTEINQPQHF
TRBV10-3	.	.	TRBJ2-7	TGTGCCATCAGTGAGTCATACGGAGGGGCACCCTACGAGCAGTACTTC	CAISESYGGAPYEQYF
TRBV5-4	.	.	TRBJ2-1	TGTGCCAGCGCGGGACAGCACTTCAATGAGCAGTTCTTC	CASAGQHFNEQFF